Described below is a single T cell receptor (beta chain) sequence and its context. These data originate in a study of blood T cell repertoires in COVID-19. Assay: immunoSEQ multiplex PCR; the TCRdb copy retains only in-frame clones and omits some. The table lists over 250,000 clones, over 75% of them singletons. V lost 3 bases and J lost 7, with 19 bases in between. Germline CDR1 is LNHDA and CDR2 is SQIVND (reference sequence). This CDR3 spans 16 amino acids. The chain employs TRBV19 and TRBJ2-1; TRBD2 might be the D (6 bases). The clonotype comes from a human donor in a cohort sampled during active COVID-19. Sequencing used peripheral blood. CDR3 nucleotides: TGTGCCAGTAGTATTGGCGGGATTGCTGTGAATAATGAGCAGTTCTTC. Translated: CASSIGGIAVNNEQFF. The full variable domain, with the rest looked up from reference TRBV19 and TRBJ2-1, is DGGITQSPKYLFRKEGQNVTLSCEQNLNHDAMYWYRQDPGQGLRLIYYSQIVNDFQKGDIAEGYSVSREKKESFPLTVTSAQKNPTAFYLCASSIGGIAVNNEQFFGPGTRLTVL.